This record concerns one TCR beta chain sequence. The target antigen is unknown. This specimen comes from a study of cytomegalovirus exposure and HLA in healthy donors. General study results and limits: Presence/absence analyses assumed roughly uniform sequencing depth across donors. As was reported, the HLA-A and HLA-B alleles of most subjects were accurately predicted from TCR beta sequences.

This CDR3 comprises 16 residues. Germline lookup yields CDR1 KGHSH and CDR2 LQKENI. Deletions cut 2 bases from V and 0 bases from J, with 11 bases between. The study ran its PCR with 60 Vbeta and 13 Jbeta primers. Here immunoSEQ multiplex PCR was the method, and the copy in TCRdb shows in-frame clones only, minus some. The data hold more than 110,000 clones, with roughly four fifths observed a single time. V gene TRBV18 combines with J gene TRBJ1-5, with D possibly TRBD1 on 6 matching bases. Sequenced input: PBMCs. The TCR was taken from a human donor in good health. CDR3 DNA sequence: TGTGCCAGCTCACCAGGACAGCCTCATAGCAATCAGCCCCAGCATTTT. The encoded protein is CASSPGQPHSNQPQHF.